Detailed here is one T cell receptor (beta chain). The record originates from a study of CD4 T cells in relation to SARS-CoV-2 and coronaviruses. The data were produced by immunoSEQ multiplex PCR, yet TCRdb's version contains in-frame clones alone and is incomplete. The top ten clones hold 1.6% of a sample with around 65,000 clones, 85% to 90% of them seen once. The CDR3 has 16 amino acids. Looked up from germline, CDR1 is SGHRS and CDR2 is YFSETQ. The V and J ends lost 2 bases and 4 bases, in that order; junction bases with no gene match: 7. Before the COVID-19 pandemic, during about 2010-2018, CD4+ T cells were taken from unexposed donors.

The chain joins TRBV5-1 to TRBJ2-3; 10 bases are a match to TRBD2. Sequencing input: memory CD4+ T cells from PBMCs. The TCR was taken from a human donor in good health. CDR3 protein: CASSFEAGGPADTQYF. The CDR3 DNA follows: TGCGCCAGCAGCTTTGAAGCGGGAGGGCCCGCAGATACGCAGTATTTT.